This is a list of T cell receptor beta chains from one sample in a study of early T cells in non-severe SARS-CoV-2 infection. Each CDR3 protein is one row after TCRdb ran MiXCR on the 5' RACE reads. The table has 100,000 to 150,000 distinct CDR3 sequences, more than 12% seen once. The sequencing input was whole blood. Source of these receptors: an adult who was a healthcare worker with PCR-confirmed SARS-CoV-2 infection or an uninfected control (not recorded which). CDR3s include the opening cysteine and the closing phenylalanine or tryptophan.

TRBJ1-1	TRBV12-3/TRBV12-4	CASSLDTGRETEAFF
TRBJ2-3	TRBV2	CASSPDRVDTQYF
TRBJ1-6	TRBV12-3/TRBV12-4	CASSLGVPPLHF
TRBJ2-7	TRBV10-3	CAISQDRGEQYF
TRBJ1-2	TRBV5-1	CASSSEWANYGYTF
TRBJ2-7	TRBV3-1	CASRLLTGEQYF
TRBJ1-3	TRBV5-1	CASSFRGLENTIYF
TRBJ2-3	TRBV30	CAWRESTDTQYF
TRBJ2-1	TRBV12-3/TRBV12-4	CASSNIAGAYNEQFF
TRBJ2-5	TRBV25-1	CASSEWAGKETQYF
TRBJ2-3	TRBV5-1	CASSQDRGTDTQYF
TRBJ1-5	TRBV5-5	CASSPFTAGSNQPQHF
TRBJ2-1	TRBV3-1	CASSQRGADEQFF
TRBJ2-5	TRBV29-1	CSVERPSGGGETQYF
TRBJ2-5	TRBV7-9	CASSFLTSGGQTQYF
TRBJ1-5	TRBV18	CASSPSGSQPQHF
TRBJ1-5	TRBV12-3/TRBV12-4	CASSLAGGRRLNQPQHF
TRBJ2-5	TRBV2	CASSEKLDLQETQYF
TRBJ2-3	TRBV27	CASRIFGTDTQYF
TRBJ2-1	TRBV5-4	CASSFNPAYNEQFF
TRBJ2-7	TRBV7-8	CASSLVAFRGTYEQYF
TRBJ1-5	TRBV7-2	CASSLGVENNQPQHF
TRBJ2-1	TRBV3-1	CASSLGGGGSEQFF
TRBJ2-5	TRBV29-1	CSVYGGRWDKETQYF
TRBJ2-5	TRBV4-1	CASSHLAPSRVTQYF
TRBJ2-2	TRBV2	CASSLTSGGPVTGELFF
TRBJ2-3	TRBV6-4	CASSEGPLTDTQYF
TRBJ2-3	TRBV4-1	CASSQFGKTDTQYF
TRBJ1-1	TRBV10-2	CASSESGPTEAFF
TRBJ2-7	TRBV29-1	CSGAAGSSYEQYF
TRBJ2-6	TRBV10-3	CAISAPGANVLTF
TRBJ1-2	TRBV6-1	CASSGDPDGFGYTF
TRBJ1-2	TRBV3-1	CASSPKAAYGYTF
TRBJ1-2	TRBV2	CASSEARQLYGYTF
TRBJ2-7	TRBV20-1	CSARGGTYEQYF
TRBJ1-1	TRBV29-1	CSARTHSDTEAFF
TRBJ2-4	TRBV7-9	CASSHIAGSAKNIQYF
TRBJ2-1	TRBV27	CASSLGPLIHNEQFF
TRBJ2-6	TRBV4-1	CASSQDPRTISGANVLTF
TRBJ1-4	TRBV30	CAWSVGAGNNEKLFF
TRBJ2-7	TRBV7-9	CASSPIGPLGEQYF
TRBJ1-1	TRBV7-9	CASSLEGLNTEAFF
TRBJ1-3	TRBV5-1	CASSLVGYPSGNTIYF
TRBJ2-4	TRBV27	CASSPDRGDIQYF
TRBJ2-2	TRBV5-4	CASSRSGTQNTGELFF
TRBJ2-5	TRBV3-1	CASSQDQGTQYF
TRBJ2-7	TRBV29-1	CSVAGREDRSYEQYF